Listed below are T cell receptor beta chains from one sample, sequenced in a study of blood T cell repertoires in COVID-19. The method was immunoSEQ multiplex PCR; TCRdb's version includes in-frame clones alone and lacks a portion of them. The repertoire holds under 200,000 clones, with roughly 84% as singletons. The sequenced sample consisted of PBMCs or T cells enriched from blood (not recorded which). These receptors originate from a woman aged 25-40 years who had been exposed to COVID-19. The CDR3 runs from the conserved cysteine through the conserved F or W. D genes are given only for firm matches. Where a row states a size, it is once, few, many or the class of an expanded clone; other rows omit it.

D	V	size	J	length	CDR3	DNA
TRBD1	TRBV6-6	-	TRBJ2-1	20	CASSPAPGTGGLSSYNEQFF	TGTGCCAGCAGTCCGGCCCCCGGGACAGGGGGCTTAAGCTCCTACAATGAGCAGTTCTTC
-	TRBV7-8	-	TRBJ1-5	14	CASSFQDSNQPQHF	TGTGCCAGCAGCTTTCAGGATAGCAATCAGCCCCAGCATTTT
-	TRBV27	-	TRBJ1-3	16	CASSLTGESSGNTIYF	TGTGCCAGCAGTTTAACCGGGGAAAGCTCTGGAAACACCATATATTTT
TRBD1	TRBV5-1	-	TRBJ2-7	14	CASSLGTGGYEQYF	TGCGCCAGCAGCCTGGGGACAGGAGGCTACGAGCAGTACTTC
-	TRBV10-1	-	TRBJ2-1	15	CASSDARGPYNEQFF	TGCGCCAGCAGTGACGCCAGGGGCCCCTACAATGAGCAGTTCTTC
-	TRBV2	once	TRBJ1-1	14	CASSDGQPNTEAFF	TGTGCCAGCAGTGATGGGCAGCCGAACACTGAAGCTTTCTTT
-	TRBV7-3	-	TRBJ1-4	14	CATQTVTTNEKLFF	TGTGCCACCCAGACAGTCACAACTAATGAAAAACTGTTTTTT
TRBD2	TRBV19	-	TRBJ2-2	15	CASGAGGRGTGELFF	TGTGCCAGTGGAGCGGGGGGGCGAGGCACCGGGGAGCTGTTTTTT
TRBD2	TRBV2	-	TRBJ2-1	14	CASRPGLAKGEQFF	TGTGCCAGCAGGCCGGGACTAGCAAAGGGTGAGCAGTTCTTC
-	TRBV13	-	TRBJ2-7	11	CASRSGVEQYF	TGTGCCAGCAGGTCGGGGGTGGAGCAGTACTTC
TRBD1	TRBV19	-	TRBJ1-6	15	CASTDRDAYNSPLHF	TGTGCCAGCACGGACAGGGACGCTTATAATTCACCCCTCCACTTT
-	TRBV6-5	-	TRBJ1-1	14	CASSPGHLNTEAFF	TGTGCCAGCAGCCCGGGACACCTGAACACTGAAGCTTTCTTT
-	TRBV4-1	-	TRBJ1-1	15	CASSQDQHPNTEAFF	TGCGCCAGCAGCCAAGACCAACACCCGAACACTGAAGCTTTCTTT
TRBD1	TRBV9	-	TRBJ2-7	14	CASSARDRAYEQYF	TGTGCCAGCAGCGCCCGGGACAGAGCCTACGAGCAGTACTTC
TRBD1	TRBV7-2	-	TRBJ2-7	14	CASSLFDRDYEQYF	TGTGCCAGCAGCTTATTCGACAGGGACTACGAGCAGTACTTC
TRBD1	TRBV30	-	TRBJ1-5	13	CAYETGGNQPQHF	TGTGCCTATGAAACAGGGGGCAATCAGCCCCAGCATTTT
TRBD1	TRBV7-8	-	TRBJ1-5	15	CASSLTGVGNQPQHF	TGTGCCAGCAGCTTAACAGGGGTTGGCAATCAGCCCCAGCATTTT
-	TRBV7-6	once	TRBJ2-7	14	CASSYWGTSYEQYF	TGTGCCAGCAGCTATTGGGGGACATCATACGAGCAGTACTTC
-	TRBV7-9	-	TRBJ1-5	16	CASSLTGSGNNQPQHF	TGTGCCAGCAGCTTAACTGGATCAGGGAACAATCAGCCCCAGCATTTT
TRBD1	TRBV7-2	-	TRBJ1-2	13	CASSPDRGWGYTF	TGTGCCAGCAGCCCCGACAGGGGTTGGGGCTACACCTTC
-	TRBV19	-	TRBJ1-1	14	CASSILTRDTEAFF	TGTGCCAGTAGTATATTGACCCGGGACACTGAAGCTTTCTTT
TRBD2	TRBV7-6	-	TRBJ2-5	17	CASSTASGGAFKETQYF	TGTGCCAGCAGCACCGCTAGCGGGGGGGCCTTTAAAGAGACCCAGTACTTC
-	TRBV5-6	few	TRBJ1-1	14	CASSFIFGNTEAFF	TGTGCCAGCAGCTTTATATTCGGGAACACTGAAGCTTTCTTT
TRBD1	TRBV7-3	-	TRBJ2-5	17	CASSLKSGQARRETQYF	TGTGCCAGCAGCTTAAAGTCGGGACAGGCCCGTCGGGAGACCCAGTACTTC
TRBD1	TRBV2	-	TRBJ1-2	13	CASSVDRGDGYTF	TGTGCCAGCAGTGTTGACAGGGGTGATGGCTACACCTTC
TRBD1	TRBV4-1	-	TRBJ1-4	16	CASSQASGTGGEKLFF	TGCGCCAGCAGCCAAGCAAGCGGGACAGGGGGCGAAAAACTGTTTTTT
TRBD1	TRBV5-1	-	TRBJ1-6	14	CASSTGTGNSPLHF	TGCGCCAGCAGCACCGGGACAGGGAATTCACCCCTCCACTTT
-	TRBV6-2/TRBV6-3	few	TRBJ1-2	14	CASRLLTIPYGYTF	TGTGCCAGCCGTTTGCTCACAATACCCTATGGCTACACCTTC
-	TRBV5-1	-	TRBJ1-2	15	CASSIMDISNYGYTF	TGCGCCAGCAGCATCATGGACATTAGTAACTATGGCTACACCTTC
-	TRBV11-2	-	TRBJ2-3	15	CASSFRGTLTDTQYF	TGTGCCAGCAGCTTTCGGGGAACTCTCACAGATACGCAGTATTTT
TRBD1	TRBV6-2/TRBV6-3	-	TRBJ2-7	13	CASSYRQGNEQYF	TGTGCCAGCAGTTACCGACAGGGAAACGAGCAGTACTTC
TRBD1	TRBV18	-	TRBJ2-7	14	CASSPGTGAYEQYF	TGTGCCAGCTCACCCGGGACAGGAGCCTACGAGCAGTACTTC
-	TRBV6-5	-	TRBJ2-7	15	CASSYGLSSSYEQYF	TGTGCCAGCAGTTACGGTCTGTCCAGCTCCTACGAGCAGTACTTC
TRBD1	TRBV7-9	-	TRBJ1-2	14	CASSQQGSKDGYTF	TGTGCCAGCAGCCAACAGGGGTCGAAGGATGGCTACACCTTC
TRBD2	TRBV2	-	TRBJ2-1	14	CASSVLAGEDEQFF	TGTGCCAGCAGTGTACTAGCGGGGGAGGATGAGCAGTTCTTC
TRBD1	TRBV20-1	few	TRBJ2-7	13	CSASSRGLTEQYF	TGCAGTGCTAGTTCCAGGGGGTTGACCGAGCAGTACTTC
TRBD2	TRBV2	-	TRBJ2-5	14	CASSEGTSRETQYF	TGTGCCAGCAGTGAAGGGACTAGCCGGGAGACCCAGTACTTC
-	TRBV9	-	TRBJ1-1	16	CASSPSPKLVSTEAFF	TGTGCCAGCAGCCCAAGCCCTAAATTAGTCTCAACTGAAGCTTTCTTT
-	TRBV29-1	few	TRBJ2-6	14	CSVEQGAGPNVLTF	TGCAGCGTTGAACAAGGGGCGGGGCCCAACGTCCTGACTTTC
TRBD1	TRBV18	-	TRBJ1-4	15	CASSSYRGTNEKLFF	TGTGCCAGCTCATCATACAGGGGAACTAATGAAAAACTGTTTTTT
-	TRBV5-4	-	TRBJ1-2	11	CASSLDGGYTF	TGTGCCAGCAGCCTAGATGGTGGCTACACCTTC
-	TRBV6-1	-	TRBJ1-5	14	CASSEGPINQPQHF	TGTGCCAGCAGTGAAGGGCCCATCAATCAGCCCCAGCATTTT